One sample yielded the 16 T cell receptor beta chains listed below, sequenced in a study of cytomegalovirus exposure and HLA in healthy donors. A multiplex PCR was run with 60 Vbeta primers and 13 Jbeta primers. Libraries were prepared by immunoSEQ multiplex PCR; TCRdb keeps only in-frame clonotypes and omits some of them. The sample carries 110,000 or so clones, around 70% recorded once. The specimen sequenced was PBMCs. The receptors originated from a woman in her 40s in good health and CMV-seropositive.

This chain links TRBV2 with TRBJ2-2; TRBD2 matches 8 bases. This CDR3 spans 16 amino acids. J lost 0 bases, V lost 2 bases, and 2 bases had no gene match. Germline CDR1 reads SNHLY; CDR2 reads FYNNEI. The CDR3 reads CASSEPLAANTGELFF. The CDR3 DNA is TGTGCCAGCAGTGAACCACTAGCGGCGAACACCGGGGAGCTGTTTTTT.

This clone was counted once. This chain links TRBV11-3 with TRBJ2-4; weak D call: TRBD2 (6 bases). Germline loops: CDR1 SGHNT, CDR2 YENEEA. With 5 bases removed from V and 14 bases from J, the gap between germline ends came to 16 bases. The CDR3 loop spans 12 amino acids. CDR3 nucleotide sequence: TGTGCCAGCAGCAAGGGCGGACTACCCGAGTACTTC. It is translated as CASSKGGLPEYF.

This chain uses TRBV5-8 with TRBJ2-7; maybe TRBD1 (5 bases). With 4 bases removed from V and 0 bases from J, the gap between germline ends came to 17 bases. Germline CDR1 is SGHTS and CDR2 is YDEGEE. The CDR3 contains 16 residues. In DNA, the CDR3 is TGTGCCAGCAGCGCGTATACAGGCAGGAGCTCCTACGAGCAGTACTTC. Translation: CASSAYTGRSSYEQYF. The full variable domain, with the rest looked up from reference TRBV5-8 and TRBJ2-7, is EAGVTQSPTHLIKTRGQQATLRCSPISGHTSVYWYQQALGLGLQFLLWYDEGEERNRGNFPPRFSGRQFPNYSSELNVNALELEDSALYLCASSAYTGRSSYEQYFGPGTRLTVT.

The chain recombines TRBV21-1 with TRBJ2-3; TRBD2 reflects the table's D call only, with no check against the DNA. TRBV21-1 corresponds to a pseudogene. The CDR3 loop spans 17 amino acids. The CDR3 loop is CASSPRREAGEIDTQYF. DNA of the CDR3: TGTGCCAGCAGCCCCCGGCGGGAAGCGGGAGAAATAGATACGCAGTATTTT.

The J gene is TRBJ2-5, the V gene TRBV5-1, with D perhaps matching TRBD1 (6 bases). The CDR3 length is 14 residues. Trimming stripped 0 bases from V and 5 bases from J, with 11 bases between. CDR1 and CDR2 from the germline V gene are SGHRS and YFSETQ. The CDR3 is CASSLGQDDETQYF. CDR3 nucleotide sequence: TGCGCCAGCAGCTTGGGACAGGACGACGAGACCCAGTACTTC.

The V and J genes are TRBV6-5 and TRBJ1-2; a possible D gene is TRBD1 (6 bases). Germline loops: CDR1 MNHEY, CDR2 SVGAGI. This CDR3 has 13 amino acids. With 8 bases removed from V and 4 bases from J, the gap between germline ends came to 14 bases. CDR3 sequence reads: CASLSGQSYGYTF. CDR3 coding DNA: TGTGCCAGCCTTTCGGGACAATCCTATGGCTACACCTTC.

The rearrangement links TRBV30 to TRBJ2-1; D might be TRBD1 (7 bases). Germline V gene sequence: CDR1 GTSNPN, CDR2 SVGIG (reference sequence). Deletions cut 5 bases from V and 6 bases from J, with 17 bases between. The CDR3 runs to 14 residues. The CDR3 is CAWDRQGLSNEQFF. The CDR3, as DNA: TGTGCCTGGGATCGACAGGGACTCTCCAATGAGCAGTTCTTC.

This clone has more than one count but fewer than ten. The CDR3 nucleotides are TGTGCCAGCAGTGAATCCTCACAGGTTATCACTGAAGCTTTCTTT. This translates into CASSESSQVITEAFF. The chain combines TRBV25-1 with TRBJ1-1, with D tentatively TRBD1 (5 bases). The CDR3 runs 15 residues. From germline, CDR1 is MGHDK and CDR2 SYGVNS. V lost 1 base to trimming and J lost 4 bases, with 13 bases between them.

CDR3 sequence (DNA): TGTGCCAGCAGCTTAGGAGCGGGTGGCGGTTCACCCCTCCACTTT. Protein sequence: CASSLGAGGGSPLHF. The rearrangement links TRBV7-8 to TRBJ1-6; D not resolved. The V gene's germline CDR1 is SGHVS and CDR2 FQNEAQ. This CDR3 is built from 15 residues. With 1 base removed from V and 9 bases from J, the gap between germline ends came to 13 bases.

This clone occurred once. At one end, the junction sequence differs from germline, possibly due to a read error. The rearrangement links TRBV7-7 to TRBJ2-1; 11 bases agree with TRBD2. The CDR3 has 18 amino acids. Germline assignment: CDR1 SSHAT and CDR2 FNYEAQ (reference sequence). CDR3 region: CASSLAGGEGSSYNEQFF. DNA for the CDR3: TGTGCTAGCAGCTTAGCGGGGGGGGAGGGGAGCTCCTACAATGAGCAGTTCTTC.

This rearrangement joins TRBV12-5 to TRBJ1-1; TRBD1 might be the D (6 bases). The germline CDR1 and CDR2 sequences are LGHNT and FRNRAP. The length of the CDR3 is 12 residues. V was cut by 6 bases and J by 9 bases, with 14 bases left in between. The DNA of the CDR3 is TGTGCTAGTGGCCGGGACACTACCAAAGCTTTCTTT. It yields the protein CASGRDTTKAFF.

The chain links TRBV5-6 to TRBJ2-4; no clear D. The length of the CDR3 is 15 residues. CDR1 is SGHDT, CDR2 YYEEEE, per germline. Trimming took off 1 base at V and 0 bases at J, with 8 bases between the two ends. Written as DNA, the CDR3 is TGTGCCAGCAGCTTGACCGAGCTAGCCAAAAACATTCAGTACTTC. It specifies CASSLTELAKNIQYF.

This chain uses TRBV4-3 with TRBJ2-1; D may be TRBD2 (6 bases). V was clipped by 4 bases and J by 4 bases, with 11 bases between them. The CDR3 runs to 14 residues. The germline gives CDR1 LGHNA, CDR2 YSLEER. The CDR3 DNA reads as TGCGCCAGCAGCCCCCGGGACTCTTACAATGAGCAGTTCTTC. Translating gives CASSPRDSYNEQFF.

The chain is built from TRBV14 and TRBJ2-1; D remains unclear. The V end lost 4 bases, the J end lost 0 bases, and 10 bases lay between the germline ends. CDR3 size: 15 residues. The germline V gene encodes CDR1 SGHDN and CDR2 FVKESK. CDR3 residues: CASSRGSSSYNEQFF. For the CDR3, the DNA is TGTGCCAGCAGCCGAGGCTCCTCCTCCTACAATGAGCAGTTCTTC.

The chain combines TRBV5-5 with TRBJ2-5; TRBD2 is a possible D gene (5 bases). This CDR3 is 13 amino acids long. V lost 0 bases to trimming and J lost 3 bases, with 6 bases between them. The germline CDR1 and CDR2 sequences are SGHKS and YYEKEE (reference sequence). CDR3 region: CASSLGGKETQYF. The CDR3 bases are TGTGCCAGCAGCTTGGGAGGGAAAGAGACCCAGTACTTC.

The CDR3 reads CAISEGTEVYGYTF. CDR3 DNA: TGTGCCATCAGTGAGGGGACAGAAGTCTATGGCTACACCTTC. The gene calls are TRBV10-3 and TRBJ1-2; 7 positions agree with TRBD1. V dropped 2 bases and J dropped 4; count of bases not matched to a gene: 4. Germline V gives CDR1 ENHRY, CDR2 SYGVKD. The CDR3 runs to 14 residues.